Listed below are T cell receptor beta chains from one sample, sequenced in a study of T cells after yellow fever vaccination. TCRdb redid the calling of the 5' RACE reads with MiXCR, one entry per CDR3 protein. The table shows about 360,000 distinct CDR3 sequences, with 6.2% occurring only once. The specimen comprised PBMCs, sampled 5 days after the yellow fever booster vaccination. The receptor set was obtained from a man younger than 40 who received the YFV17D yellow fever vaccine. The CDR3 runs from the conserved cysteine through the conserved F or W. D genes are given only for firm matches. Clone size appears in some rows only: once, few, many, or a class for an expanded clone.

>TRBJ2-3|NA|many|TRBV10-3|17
TGTGCCATCAAGCAGCCCCCGGGAACCGCTCGCACAGATACGCAGTATTTT
CAIKQPPGTARTDTQYF
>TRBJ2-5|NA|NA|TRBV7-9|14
TGTGCCAGCAGCTTATGGGCAGGGTGGGAGACCCAGTACTTC
CASSLWAGWETQYF
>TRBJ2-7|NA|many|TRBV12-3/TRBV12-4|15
TGTGCCAGCAGCCCCACTGATGGCAGTTTCTACGAGCAGTACTTC
CASSPTDGSFYEQYF
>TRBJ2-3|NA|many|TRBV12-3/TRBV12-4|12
TGTGCCAGCAGTTTATCGGAAGATACGCAGTATTTT
CASSLSEDTQYF
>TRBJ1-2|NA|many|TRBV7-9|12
TGTGCCAGCAGCTTTGGCAACTATGGCTACACCTTC
CASSFGNYGYTF
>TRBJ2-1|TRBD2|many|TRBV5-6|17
TGTGCCAGCAGCAAGCCAAGGACTAGCGGGCTCCCCAATGAGCAGTTCTTC
CASSKPRTSGLPNEQFF
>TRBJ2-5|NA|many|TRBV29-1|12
TGCAGCGTTATGACTGAGGGGGAGACCCAGTACTTC
CSVMTEGETQYF
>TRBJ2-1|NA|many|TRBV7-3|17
TGTGCCAGCAGCTTAACTGGTCGGGACCGACCTTACAATGAGCAGTTCTTC
CASSLTGRDRPYNEQFF
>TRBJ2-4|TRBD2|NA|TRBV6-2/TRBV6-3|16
TGTGCCAGCAGTGCCCTCCGACTAGCTACCAAAAACATTCAGTACTTC
CASSALRLATKNIQYF
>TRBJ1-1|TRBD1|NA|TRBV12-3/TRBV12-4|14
TGTGCCAGCAGTATGGACAGGGGGCTCACTGAAGCTTTCTTT
CASSMDRGLTEAFF
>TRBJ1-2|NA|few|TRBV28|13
TGTGCCAGCAGTTTGATCACTAACTATGGCTACACCTTC
CASSLITNYGYTF
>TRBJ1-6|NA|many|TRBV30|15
TGTGCCTGGAGTGAGAGGACCCTAGATAATTCACCCCTCCACTTT
CAWSERTLDNSPLHF
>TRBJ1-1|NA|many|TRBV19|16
TGTGCCAGTAGGACGTTCGCCGGGACGAAGTTTGGTGAAGCTTTCTTT
CASRTFAGTKFGEAFF
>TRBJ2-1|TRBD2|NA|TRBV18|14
TGTGCCAGCTCACCCCCGGGAGGTGGATGGGAGCAGTTCTTC
CASSPPGGGWEQFF
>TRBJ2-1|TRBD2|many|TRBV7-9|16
TGTGCCAGCAGCCTAACCGGGACTAGCGGCTACAATGAGCAGTTCTTC
CASSLTGTSGYNEQFF
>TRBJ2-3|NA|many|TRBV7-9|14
TGTGCCAGCAGCCCCGGCCACCTCACAGATACGCAGTATTTT
CASSPGHLTDTQYF